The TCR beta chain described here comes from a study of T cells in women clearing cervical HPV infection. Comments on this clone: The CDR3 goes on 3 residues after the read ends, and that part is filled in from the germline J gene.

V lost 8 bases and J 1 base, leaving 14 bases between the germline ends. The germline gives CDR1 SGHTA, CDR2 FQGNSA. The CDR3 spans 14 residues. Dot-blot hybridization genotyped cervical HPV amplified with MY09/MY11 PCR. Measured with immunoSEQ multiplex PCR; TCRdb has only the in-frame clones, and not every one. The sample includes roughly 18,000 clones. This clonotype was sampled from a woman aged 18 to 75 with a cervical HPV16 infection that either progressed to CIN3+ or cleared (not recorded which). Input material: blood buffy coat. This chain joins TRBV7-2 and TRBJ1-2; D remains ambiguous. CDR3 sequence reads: CASWAVPFNYGYTF. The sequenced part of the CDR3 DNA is TGTGCCAGCTGGGCAGTTCCTTTTAACTATGGC.